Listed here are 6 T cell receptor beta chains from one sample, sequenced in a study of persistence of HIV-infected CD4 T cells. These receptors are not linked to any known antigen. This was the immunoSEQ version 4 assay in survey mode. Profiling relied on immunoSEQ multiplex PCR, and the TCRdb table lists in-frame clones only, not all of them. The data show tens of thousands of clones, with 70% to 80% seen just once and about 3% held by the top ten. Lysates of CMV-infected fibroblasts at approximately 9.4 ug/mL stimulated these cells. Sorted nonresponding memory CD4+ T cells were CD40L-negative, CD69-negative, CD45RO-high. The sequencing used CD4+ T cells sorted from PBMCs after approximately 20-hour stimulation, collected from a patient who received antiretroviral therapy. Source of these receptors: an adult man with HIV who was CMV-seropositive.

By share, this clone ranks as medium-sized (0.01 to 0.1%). The CDR3 sequence: CASSGDSGANGYTF. CDR3 DNA: TGTGCCAGCAGCGGCGACAGCGGCGCCAATGGCTACACCTTC. This chain uses TRBV7-2 with TRBJ1-2; possibly TRBD1 for D (5 bases). The germline V gene encodes CDR1 SGHTA and CDR2 FQGNSA. Trimming stripped 5 bases from V and 6 bases from J, with 16 bases between. There are 14 residues in the CDR3.

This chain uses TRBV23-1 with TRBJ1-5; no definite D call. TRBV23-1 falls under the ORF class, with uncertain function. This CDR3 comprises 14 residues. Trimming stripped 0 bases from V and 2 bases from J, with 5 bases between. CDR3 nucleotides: TGCGCCAGCAGTCAATCGAACCGCAATCAGCCCCAGCATTTT. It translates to CASSQSNRNQPQHF.

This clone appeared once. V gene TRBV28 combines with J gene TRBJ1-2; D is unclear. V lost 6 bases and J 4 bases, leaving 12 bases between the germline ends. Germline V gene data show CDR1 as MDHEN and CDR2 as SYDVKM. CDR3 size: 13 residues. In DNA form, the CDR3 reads TGTGCCAGCAGCTCCCAACCCGGCTATGGCTACACCTTC. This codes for CASSSQPGYGYTF.

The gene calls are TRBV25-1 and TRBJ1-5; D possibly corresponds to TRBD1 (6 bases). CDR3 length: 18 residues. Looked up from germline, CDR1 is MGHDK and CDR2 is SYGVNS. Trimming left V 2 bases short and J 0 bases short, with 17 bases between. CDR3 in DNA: TGTGCCAGCAGTGAAAGAACGACAGGCGCGAATAGCAATCAGCCCCAGCATTTT. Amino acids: CASSERTTGANSNQPQHF.

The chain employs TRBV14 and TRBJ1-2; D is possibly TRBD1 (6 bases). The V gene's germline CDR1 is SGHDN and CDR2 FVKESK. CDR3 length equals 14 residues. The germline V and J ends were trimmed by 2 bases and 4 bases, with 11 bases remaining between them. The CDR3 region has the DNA TGTGCCAGCAGCCAAAAGGGGGGTGGCTATGGCTACACCTTC. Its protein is CASSQKGGGYGYTF.

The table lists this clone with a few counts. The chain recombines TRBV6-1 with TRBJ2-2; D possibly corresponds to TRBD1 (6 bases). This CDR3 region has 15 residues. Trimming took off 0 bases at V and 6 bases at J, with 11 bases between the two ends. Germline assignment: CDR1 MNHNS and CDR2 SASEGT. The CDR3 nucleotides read TGTGCCAGCAGTGAAGCTAGAGGGGGTTCCGGGGAGCTGTTTTTT. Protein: CASSEARGGSGELFF.